This passage covers 7 T cell receptor beta chains from one sample sequenced in a study of cytomegalovirus exposure and HLA in healthy donors. The PCR used 60 Vbeta and 13 Jbeta primers. Only in-frame clones appear in the TCRdb table, and some are missing; sequencing was by immunoSEQ multiplex PCR. The table has about 140,000 clones, approximately 84% seen once. The source material was PBMCs. These receptors were taken from a woman aged 60 to 75 in good health and CMV-seropositive.

V usage is TRBV30 and J usage is TRBJ1-2, with D hard to call. This CDR3 spans 14 amino acids. Germline-derived CDR1 and CDR2 are GTSNPN and SVGIG (reference sequence). V was shortened by 4 bases and J by 6 bases, with 18 bases between the two germline ends. Written as DNA, the CDR3 is TGTGCCTGGATCCAAAGGCGGGGAATGGATGGCTACACCTTC. Encoded protein: CAWIQRRGMDGYTF.

The chain joins TRBV29-1 to TRBJ2-1, with TRBD2 identical over 9 bases. The CDR3 covers 15 residues. The V gene end was trimmed by 3 bases and the J gene end by 2 bases; junction bases not matched to a gene: 5. Germline assignment: CDR1 SQVTM and CDR2 ANQGSEA. The CDR3 is CSVDRRGGTYNEQFF. In nucleotides, the CDR3 is TGCAGCGTTGATCGGCGGGGGGGGACCTACAATGAGCAGTTCTTC.

This chain connects TRBV5-5 to TRBJ2-3, with 9 nucleotides matching TRBD1. Trimming took 4 bases from V and 1 from J; bases not matched to a gene: 7. This CDR3 has 16 residues. Germline CDR1 and CDR2: SGHKS and YYEKEE (reference sequence). The CDR3 DNA reads TGTGCCAGCAGCCCACGGACAGGGGCTGGCACAGATACGCAGTATTTT. Residues: CASSPRTGAGTDTQYF.

This sequence joins TRBV27 and TRBJ1-5; 11 bases agree with TRBD1. There are 13 residues in the CDR3. Germline trimming cut 6 bases from V and 11 bases from J; bases unmatched to any gene: 6. CDR1 and CDR2 from the germline V gene are MNHEY and SMNVEV (reference sequence). The CDR3: CASRGQGGKTQHF. DNA of the CDR3: TGTGCCAGCAGGGGACAGGGGGGTAAGACCCAGCATTTT.

This chain connects TRBV2 to TRBJ2-1, with 7 nucleotides matching TRBD2. Germline lookup yields CDR1 SNHLY and CDR2 FYNNEI. Trimming removed 2 bases from V and 9 bases from J; junction bases left unmatched: 16. This CDR3 has 17 residues. CDR3 sequence: CASSEHEQRGYNPEQFF. In nucleotides, the CDR3 is TGTGCCAGCAGTGAACACGAGCAGCGGGGCTACAATCCTGAGCAGTTCTTC.

The gene calls are TRBV19 and TRBJ1-6; 9 bases are a match to TRBD1. This CDR3 spans 14 amino acids. Germline V gene data show CDR1 as LNHDA and CDR2 as SQIVND (reference sequence). The trim removed 7 bases at V and 9 bases at J, leaving 7 bases unmatched. The CDR3 spells CASKGQGLASPLHF. The CDR3 coding sequence is TGTGCCAGTAAGGGACAGGGATTGGCTTCACCCCTCCACTTT.

This chain links TRBV9 with TRBJ1-4, with 8 positions matching TRBD1. The germline gives CDR1 SGDLS, CDR2 YYNGEE. Trimming at V came to 3 bases and at J to 7 bases, leaving 5 bases not matched to a gene. The CDR3 extends over 14 amino acids. CDR3 amino acids: CASSGGQEGEKLFF. CDR3 bases: TGTGCCAGCAGCGGGGGACAGGAGGGTGAAAAACTGTTTTTT.